Given below is one T cell receptor (beta chain) in context. Its antigen remains unknown. The donors comprised healthy bone marrow donors. This sample is part of a study of cytomegalovirus exposure and HLA in healthy donors. Study-wide points: When analyzed later, the rates of TCR association showed variation by HLA locus, with DRB1 the most and HLA-C the fewest.

PCR primers comprised 60 Vbeta and 13 Jbeta primers. Assay used: immunoSEQ multiplex PCR; TCRdb lists only in-frame clones, some missing. Recorded here are about 140,000 clones; the top ten clones represent about 2%. Germline V gene data show CDR1 as LGHNT and CDR2 as FRNRAP. The CDR3 has 15 amino acids. Deletions cut 2 bases from V and 2 bases from J, with 12 bases between. The chain carries TRBV12-5 and TRBJ2-5; D possibly corresponds to TRBD2 (6 bases). Specimen: PBMCs. This TCR derives from a woman aged 18-29 years in good health and CMV-seronegative. In DNA, the CDR3 is TGTGCTAGTGGTTTGCTCCAGGGAGGTCAAGAGACCCAGTACTTC. Its protein product is CASGLLQGGQETQYF.